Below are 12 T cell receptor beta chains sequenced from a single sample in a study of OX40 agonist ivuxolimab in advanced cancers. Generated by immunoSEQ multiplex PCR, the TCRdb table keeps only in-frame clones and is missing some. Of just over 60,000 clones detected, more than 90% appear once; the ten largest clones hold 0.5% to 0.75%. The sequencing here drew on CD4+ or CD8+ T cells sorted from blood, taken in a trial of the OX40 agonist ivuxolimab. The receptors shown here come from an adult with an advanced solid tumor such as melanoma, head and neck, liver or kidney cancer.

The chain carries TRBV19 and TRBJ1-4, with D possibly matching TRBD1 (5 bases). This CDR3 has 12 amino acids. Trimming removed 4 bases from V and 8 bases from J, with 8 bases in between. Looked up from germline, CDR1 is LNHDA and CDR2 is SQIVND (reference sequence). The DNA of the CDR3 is TGTGCCAGTAGTACAGGGTTGGAAAAACTGTTTTTT. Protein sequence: CASSTGLEKLFF.

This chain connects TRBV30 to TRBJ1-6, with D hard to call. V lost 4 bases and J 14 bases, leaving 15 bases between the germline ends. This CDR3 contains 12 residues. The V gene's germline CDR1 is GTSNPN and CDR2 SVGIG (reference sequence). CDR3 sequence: CAWKSNSAALHF. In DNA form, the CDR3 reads TGTGCCTGGAAGTCAAACTCGGCAGCCCTCCACTTT.

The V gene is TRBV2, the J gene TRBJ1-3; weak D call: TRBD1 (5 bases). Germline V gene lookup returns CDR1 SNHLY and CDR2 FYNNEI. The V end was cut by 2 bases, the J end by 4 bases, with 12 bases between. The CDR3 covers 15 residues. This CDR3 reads CASSESPGYGNTIYF. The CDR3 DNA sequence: TGTGCCAGCAGTGAATCGCCAGGGTACGGAAACACCATATATTTT.

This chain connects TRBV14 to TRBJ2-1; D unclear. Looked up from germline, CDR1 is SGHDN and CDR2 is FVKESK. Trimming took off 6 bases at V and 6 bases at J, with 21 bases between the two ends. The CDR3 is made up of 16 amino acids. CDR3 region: CASRPFLLPTGNEQFF. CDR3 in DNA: TGTGCCAGCAGGCCCTTTCTCTTGCCCACGGGCAATGAGCAGTTCTTC.

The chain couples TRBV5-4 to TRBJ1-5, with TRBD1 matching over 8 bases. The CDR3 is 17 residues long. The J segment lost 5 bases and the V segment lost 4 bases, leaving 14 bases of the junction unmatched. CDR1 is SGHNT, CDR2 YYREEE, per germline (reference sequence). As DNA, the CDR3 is TGTGCCAGCAGCCAAGGTGGACAGGGACGGGTCGATCAGCCCCAGCATTTT. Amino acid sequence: CASSQGGQGRVDQPQHF. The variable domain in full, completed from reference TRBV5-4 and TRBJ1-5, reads ETGVTQSPTHLIKTRGQQVTLRCSSQSGHNTVSWYQQALGQGPQFIFQYYREEENGRGNFPPRFSGLQFPNYSSELNVNALELDDSALYLCASSQGGQGRVDQPQHFGDGTRLSIL.

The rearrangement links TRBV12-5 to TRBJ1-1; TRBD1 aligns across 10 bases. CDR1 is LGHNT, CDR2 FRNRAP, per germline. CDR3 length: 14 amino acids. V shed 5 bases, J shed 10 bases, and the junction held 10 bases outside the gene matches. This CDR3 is CASGPGTGEGTAFF. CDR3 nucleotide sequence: TGTGCTAGTGGTCCTGGGACAGGGGAAGGTACAGCTTTCTTT.

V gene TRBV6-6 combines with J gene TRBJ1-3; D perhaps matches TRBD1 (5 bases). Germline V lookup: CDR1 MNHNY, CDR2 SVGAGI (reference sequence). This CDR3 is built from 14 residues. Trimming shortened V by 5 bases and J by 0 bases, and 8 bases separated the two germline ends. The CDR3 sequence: CASSQGYSGNTIYF. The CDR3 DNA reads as TGTGCCAGCAGTCAGGGCTACTCTGGAAACACCATATATTTT.

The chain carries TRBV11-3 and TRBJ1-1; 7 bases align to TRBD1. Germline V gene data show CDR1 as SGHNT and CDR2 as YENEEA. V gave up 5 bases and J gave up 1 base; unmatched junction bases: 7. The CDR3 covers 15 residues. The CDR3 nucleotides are TGTGCCAGCAGCCCGACAGGGACCGGGAACACTGAAGCTTTCTTT. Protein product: CASSPTGTGNTEAFF.

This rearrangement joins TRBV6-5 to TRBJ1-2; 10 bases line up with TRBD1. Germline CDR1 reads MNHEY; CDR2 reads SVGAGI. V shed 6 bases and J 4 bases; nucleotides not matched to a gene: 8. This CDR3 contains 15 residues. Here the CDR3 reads CASRPRTGGFYGYTF. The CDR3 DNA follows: TGTGCCAGCAGACCCCGGACAGGGGGATTCTATGGCTACACCTTC.

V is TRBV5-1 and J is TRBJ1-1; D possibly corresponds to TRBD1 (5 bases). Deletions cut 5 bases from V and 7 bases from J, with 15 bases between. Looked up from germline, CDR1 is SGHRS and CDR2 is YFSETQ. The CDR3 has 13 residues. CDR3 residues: CASSWGGVGEAFF. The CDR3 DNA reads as TGCGCCAGCAGTTGGGGAGGGGTCGGTGAAGCTTTCTTT.

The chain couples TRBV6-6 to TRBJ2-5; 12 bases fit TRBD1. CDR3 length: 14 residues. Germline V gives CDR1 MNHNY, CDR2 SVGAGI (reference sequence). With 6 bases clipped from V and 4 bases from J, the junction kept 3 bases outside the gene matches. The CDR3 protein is CASRGTGGLETQYF. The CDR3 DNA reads TGTGCCAGCAGGGGGACAGGGGGCTTAGAGACCCAGTACTTC.

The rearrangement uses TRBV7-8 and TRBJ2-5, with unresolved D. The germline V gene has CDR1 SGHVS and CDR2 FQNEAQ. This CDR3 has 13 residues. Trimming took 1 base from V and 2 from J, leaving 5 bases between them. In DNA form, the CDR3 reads TGTGCCAGCAGCTTAGGTAGTCAAGAGACCCAGTACTTC. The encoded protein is CASSLGSQETQYF.